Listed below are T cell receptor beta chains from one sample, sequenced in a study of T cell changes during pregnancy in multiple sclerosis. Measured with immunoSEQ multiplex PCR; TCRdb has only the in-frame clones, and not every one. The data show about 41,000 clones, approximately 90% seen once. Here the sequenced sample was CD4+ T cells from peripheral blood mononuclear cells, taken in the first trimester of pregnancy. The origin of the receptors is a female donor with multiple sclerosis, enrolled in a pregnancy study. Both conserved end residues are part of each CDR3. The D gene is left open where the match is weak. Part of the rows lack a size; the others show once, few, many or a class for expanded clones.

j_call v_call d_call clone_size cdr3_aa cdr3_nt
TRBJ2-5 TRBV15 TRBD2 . CATRTSGRAPEETQYF TGTGCCACCAGGACTAGCGGGAGGGCCCCGGAGGAGACCCAGTACTTC
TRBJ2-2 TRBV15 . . CATSRDSSGELFF TGTGCCACCAGCAGAGATAGCTCCGGGGAGCTGTTTTTT
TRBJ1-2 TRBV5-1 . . CASSVDRNYGYTF TGCGCCAGCAGCGTTGACAGGAACTATGGCTACACCTTC
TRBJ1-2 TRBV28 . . CASSSHKNYGYTF TGTGCCAGCAGTTCCCACAAAAACTATGGCTACACCTTC
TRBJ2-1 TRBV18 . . CASSPRKGNEQFF TGTGCCAGCTCACCACGAAAGGGGAATGAGCAGTTCTTC
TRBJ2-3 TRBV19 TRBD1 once CASSMRRQGTDTQYF TGTGCCAGTAGTATGAGGAGACAGGGGACAGATACGCAGTATTTT
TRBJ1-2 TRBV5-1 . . CASSPPTTNYGYTF TGCGCCAGCAGCCCGCCAACAACTAACTATGGCTACACCTTC
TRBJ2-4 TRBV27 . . CASSSAGVKNIQYF TGTGCCAGCAGCTCCGCCGGGGTCAAAAACATTCAGTACTTC
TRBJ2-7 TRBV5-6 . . CASSLGQEFYYEQYF TGTGCCAGCAGCTTGGGACAGGAGTTTTACTACGAGCAGTACTTC
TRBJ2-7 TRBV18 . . CASSSIGQTDEQYF TGTGCCAGCTCATCGATCGGACAGACAGACGAGCAGTACTTC
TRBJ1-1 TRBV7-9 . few CASSLLGASEAFF TGTGCCAGCAGCTTACTTGGGGCATCTGAAGCTTTCTTT
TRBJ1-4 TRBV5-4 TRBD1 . CASSRTGWTNEKLFF TGTGCCAGCAGCAGGACAGGGTGGACTAATGAAAAACTGTTTTTT
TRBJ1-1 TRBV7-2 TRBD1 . CASSKQGNSGTEAFF TGTGCCAGCAGCAAACAGGGGAATTCGGGGACTGAAGCTTTCTTT
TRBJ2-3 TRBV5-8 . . CASSLVFGDTQYF TGTGCCAGCAGCTTGGTGTTCGGAGATACGCAGTATTTT
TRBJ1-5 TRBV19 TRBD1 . CASSRFSGTGVRQPQHF TGTGCCAGTAGTAGGTTTTCCGGGACAGGGGTACGTCAGCCCCAGCATTTT
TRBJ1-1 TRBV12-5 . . CASGSGLLKVAFF TGTGCTAGTGGTTCCGGACTTCTGAAGGTGGCTTTCTTT
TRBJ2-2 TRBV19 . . CASRRPLTAGELFF TGTGCCAGTAGACGTCCCTTGACAGCCGGGGAGCTGTTTTTT
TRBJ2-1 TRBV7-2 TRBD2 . CASSPTSGRAPHEQFF TGTGCCAGCAGCCCAACGAGCGGGAGGGCCCCCCATGAGCAGTTCTTC
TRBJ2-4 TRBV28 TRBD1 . CASSGQGADKNIQYF TGTGCCAGCAGTGGACAGGGGGCGGACAAAAACATTCAGTACTTC
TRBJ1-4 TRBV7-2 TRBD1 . CASSSIQGAREKLFF TGTGCCAGCAGCTCCATCCAGGGGGCTCGGGAAAAACTGTTTTTT
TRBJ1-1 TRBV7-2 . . CASSYTGFTEAFF TGTGCCAGCAGTTATACAGGATTCACTGAAGCTTTCTTT
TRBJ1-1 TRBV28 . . CASERPAGNTEAFF TGTGCCAGCGAGCGGCCGGCAGGGAACACTGAAGCTTTCTTT